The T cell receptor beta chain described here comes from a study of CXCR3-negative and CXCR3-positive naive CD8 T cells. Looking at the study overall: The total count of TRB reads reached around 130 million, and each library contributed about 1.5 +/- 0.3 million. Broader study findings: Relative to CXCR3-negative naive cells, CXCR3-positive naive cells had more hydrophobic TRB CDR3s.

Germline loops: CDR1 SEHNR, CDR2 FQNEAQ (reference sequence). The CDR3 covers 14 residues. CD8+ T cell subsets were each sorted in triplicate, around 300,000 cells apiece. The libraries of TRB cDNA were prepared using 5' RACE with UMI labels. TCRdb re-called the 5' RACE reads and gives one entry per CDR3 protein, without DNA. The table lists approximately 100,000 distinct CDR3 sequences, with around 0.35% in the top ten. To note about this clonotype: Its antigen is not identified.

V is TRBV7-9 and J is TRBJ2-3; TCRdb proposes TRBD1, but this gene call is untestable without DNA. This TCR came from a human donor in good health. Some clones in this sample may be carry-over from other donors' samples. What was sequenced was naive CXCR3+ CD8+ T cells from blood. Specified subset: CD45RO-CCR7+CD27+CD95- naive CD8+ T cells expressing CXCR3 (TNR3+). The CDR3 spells CATFPPGQADTQYF.